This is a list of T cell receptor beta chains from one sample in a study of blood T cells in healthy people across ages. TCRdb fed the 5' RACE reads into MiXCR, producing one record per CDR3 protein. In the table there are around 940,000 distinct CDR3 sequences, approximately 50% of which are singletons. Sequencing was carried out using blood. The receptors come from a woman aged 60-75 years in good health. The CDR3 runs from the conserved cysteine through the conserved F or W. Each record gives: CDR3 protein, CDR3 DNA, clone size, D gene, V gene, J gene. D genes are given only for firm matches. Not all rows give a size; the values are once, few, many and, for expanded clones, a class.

CDR3: CASSQGLAGGLQYF; DNA: TGTGCCAGCAGCCAAGGACTAGCGGGAGGCCTGCAGTACTTC; size: -; D: TRBD2; V: TRBV3-1; J: TRBJ2-7
CDR3: CASTRSGGRPPLDEQYF; DNA: TGTGCCAGTACCCGCTCTGGGGGGCGACCTCCTCTCGACGAGCAGTACTTC; size: many; D: -; V: TRBV28; J: TRBJ2-7
CDR3: CASSAGQGSYTF; DNA: TGTGCCAGCAGTGCTGGACAGGGGAGCTACACCTTC; size: few; D: TRBD1; V: TRBV25-1; J: TRBJ1-2
CDR3: CSVDGIIGGTNTDTQYF; DNA: TGCAGCGTTGATGGGATAATCGGCGGCACCAACACAGATACGCAGTATTTT; size: few; D: -; V: TRBV29-1; J: TRBJ2-3
CDR3: CSAGSILGPETYEQYF; DNA: TGCAGTGCTGGATCCATTTTGGGACCGGAAACCTACGAGCAGTACTTC; size: -; D: -; V: TRBV20-1; J: TRBJ2-7
CDR3: CASRARAPENIQYF; DNA: TGTGCCAGCAGGGCCAGGGCCCCCGAAAACATTCAGTACTTC; size: few; D: -; V: TRBV12-3/TRBV12-4; J: TRBJ2-4
CDR3: CASSQTHLWTGDFFSSYEQYF; DNA: TGTGCCAGCAGCCAGACCCATCTCTGGACAGGGGACTTCTTTAGCTCCTACGAGCAGTACTTC; size: few; D: TRBD1; V: TRBV3-1; J: TRBJ2-7
CDR3: CASRAGDVETQYF; DNA: TGTGCCAGCAGGGCAGGGGATGTCGAGACCCAGTACTTC; size: -; D: -; V: TRBV2; J: TRBJ2-5
CDR3: CASRRTGEGSYNEQFF; DNA: TGTGCCAGCAGGCGGACAGGGGAAGGATCCTACAATGAGCAGTTCTTC; size: -; D: TRBD1; V: TRBV28; J: TRBJ2-1
CDR3: CASSIQDNYEQYF; DNA: TGTGCCAGCAGCATTCAAGACAACTACGAGCAGTACTTC; size: few; D: -; V: TRBV28; J: TRBJ2-7
CDR3: CASREAPRGGIYGYTF; DNA: TGTGCCAGCAGAGAAGCTCCTAGGGGGGGCATCTATGGCTACACCTTC; size: -; D: -; V: TRBV2; J: TRBJ1-2
CDR3: CSGTGGPATEAFF; DNA: TGCAGCGGGACAGGGGGCCCAGCCACTGAAGCTTTCTTT; size: -; D: TRBD1; V: TRBV29-1; J: TRBJ1-1
CDR3: CACSFTGRTEAFF; DNA: TGTGCCTGCAGTTTTACAGGGCGGACTGAAGCTTTCTTT; size: -; D: -; V: TRBV12-3/TRBV12-4; J: TRBJ1-1
CDR3: CASSVAGTSGSNEQFF; DNA: TGCGCCAGCAGCGTCGCTGGGACTAGCGGGAGTAATGAGCAGTTCTTC; size: few; D: TRBD2; V: TRBV5-1; J: TRBJ2-1
CDR3: CARSRTGDYGYTF; DNA: TGTGCCCGCAGCAGAACAGGCGACTATGGCTACACCTTC; size: -; D: -; V: TRBV9; J: TRBJ1-2
CDR3: CASSLVGRGRVNYEQYF; DNA: TGTGCCAGCAGCTTAGTTGGCAGGGGACGGGTCAACTACGAGCAGTACTTC; size: -; D: -; V: TRBV7-2; J: TRBJ2-7
CDR3: CASSEGQGLYAKNTGELFF; DNA: TGTGCCAGCAGCGAGGGACAGGGGTTGTACGCGAAGAACACCGGGGAGCTGTTTTTT; size: -; D: TRBD1; V: TRBV9; J: TRBJ2-2